This T cell receptor (beta chain) was identified during a study of blood T cell repertoires in COVID-19. Study-level background: Sources were T cells, B-cell-depleted T cells, or PBMCs; the material itself was cDNA or gDNA.

In the authors' methods: It was from reference gene primer amplification that nucleated cell counts were estimated. Clones were sequenced by immunoSEQ multiplex PCR, and TCRdb holds only the in-frame ones, with some missing. The DNA was the basis for D and trimming; V, J and clone size are from that table. The repertoire holds around 200,000 clones, with approximately 85% as singletons. Germline assignment: CDR1 LNHNV and CDR2 YYDKDF (reference sequence). Trimming at V came to 3 bases and at J to 4 bases, leaving 3 bases not matched to a gene. This CDR3 is 13 amino acids long. The origin of this receptor is a woman older than 75 with acute or convalescent COVID-19. The chain links TRBV15 to TRBJ2-7; 7 bases align to TRBD1. Sequenced sample: peripheral blood. CDR3 in amino acids: CATSRDRPYEQYF. The CDR3 nucleotides are TGTGCCACCAGCAGGGACAGGCCTTACGAGCAGTACTTC.